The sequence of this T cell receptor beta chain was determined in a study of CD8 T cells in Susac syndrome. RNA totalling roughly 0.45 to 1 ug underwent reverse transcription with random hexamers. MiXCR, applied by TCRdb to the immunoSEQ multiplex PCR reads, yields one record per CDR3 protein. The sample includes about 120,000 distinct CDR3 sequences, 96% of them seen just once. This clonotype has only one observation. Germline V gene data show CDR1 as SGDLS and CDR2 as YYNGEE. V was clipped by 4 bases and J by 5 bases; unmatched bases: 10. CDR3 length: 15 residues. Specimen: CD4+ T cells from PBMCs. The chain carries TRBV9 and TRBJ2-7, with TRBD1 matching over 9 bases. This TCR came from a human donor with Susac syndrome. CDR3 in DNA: TGTGCCAGCAGCCTCTCGGGACAGGGCACCGACGAGCAGTACTTC. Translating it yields CASSLSGQGTDEQYF.